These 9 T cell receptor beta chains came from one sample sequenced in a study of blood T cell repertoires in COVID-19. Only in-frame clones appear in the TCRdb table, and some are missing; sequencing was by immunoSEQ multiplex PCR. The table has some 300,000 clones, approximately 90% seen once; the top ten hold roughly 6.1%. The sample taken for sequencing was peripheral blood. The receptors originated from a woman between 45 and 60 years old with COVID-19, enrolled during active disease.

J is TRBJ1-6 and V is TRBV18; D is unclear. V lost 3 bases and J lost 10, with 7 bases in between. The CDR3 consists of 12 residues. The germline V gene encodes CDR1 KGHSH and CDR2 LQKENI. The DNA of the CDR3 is TGTGCCAGCTCACCGGCTCCCTCACCCCTCCACTTT. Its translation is CASSPAPSPLHF. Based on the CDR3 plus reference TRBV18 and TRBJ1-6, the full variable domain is NAGVMQNPRHLVRRRGQEARLRCSPMKGHSHVYWYRQLPEEGLKFMVYLQKENIIDESGMPKERFSAEFPKEGPSILRIQQVVRGDSAAYFCASSPAPSPLHFGNGTRLTVT.

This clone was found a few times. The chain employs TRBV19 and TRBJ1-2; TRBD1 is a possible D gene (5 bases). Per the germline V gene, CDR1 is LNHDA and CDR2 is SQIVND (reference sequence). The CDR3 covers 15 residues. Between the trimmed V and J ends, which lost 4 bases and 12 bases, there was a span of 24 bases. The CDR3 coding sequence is TGTGCCAGTAGTAGCCTCACAGGTTCATGGGTAAAGGACACCTTC. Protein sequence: CASSSLTGSWVKDTF. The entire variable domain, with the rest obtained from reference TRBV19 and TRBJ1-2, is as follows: DGGITQSPKYLFRKEGQNVTLSCEQNLNHDAMYWYRQDPGQGLRLIYYSQIVNDFQKGDIAEGYSVSREKKESFPLTVTSAQKNPTAFYLCASSSLTGSWVKDTFGSGTRLTVV.

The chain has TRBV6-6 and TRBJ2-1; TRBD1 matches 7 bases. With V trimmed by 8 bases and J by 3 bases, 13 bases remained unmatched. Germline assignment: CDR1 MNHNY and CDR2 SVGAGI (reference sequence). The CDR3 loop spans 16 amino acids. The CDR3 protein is CASASRGGRVYNEQFF. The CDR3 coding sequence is TGTGCCAGCGCATCGAGAGGGGGCCGGGTCTACAATGAGCAGTTCTTC.

The CDR3 sequence: CASSGQPGGDTQYF. CDR3 nucleotides: TGCGCCAGCAGTGGACAGCCAGGCGGAGATACGCAGTATTTT. The chain carries TRBV10-1 and TRBJ2-3; the D gene is possibly TRBD1 (5 bases). Germline loops: CDR1 WNHNN, CDR2 SYGVQD (reference sequence). The CDR3 has 14 amino acids. The V and J ends lost 4 bases and 5 bases respectively, with 13 bases between them.

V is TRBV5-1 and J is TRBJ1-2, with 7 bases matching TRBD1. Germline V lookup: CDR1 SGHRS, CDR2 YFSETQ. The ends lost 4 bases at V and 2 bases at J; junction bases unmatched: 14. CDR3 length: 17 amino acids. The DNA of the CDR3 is TGCGCCAGCAGCCCCGACCGGGGGACAGTCGGAAACTATGGCTACACCTTC. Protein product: CASSPDRGTVGNYGYTF.

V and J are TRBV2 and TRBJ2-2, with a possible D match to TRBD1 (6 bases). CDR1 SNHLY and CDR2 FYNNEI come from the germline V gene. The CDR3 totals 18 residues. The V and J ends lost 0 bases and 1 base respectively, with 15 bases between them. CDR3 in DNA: TGTGCCAGCAGTGAAGCGCTTCGATGGACAGAGAACACCGGGGAGCTGTTTTTT. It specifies CASSEALRWTENTGELFF.

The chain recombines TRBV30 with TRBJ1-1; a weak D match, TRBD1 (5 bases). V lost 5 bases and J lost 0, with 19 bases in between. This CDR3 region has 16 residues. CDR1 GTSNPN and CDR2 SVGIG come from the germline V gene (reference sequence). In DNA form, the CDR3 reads TGTGCCTGGGCCCACAGGCCGAAGGGTATGAACACTGAAGCTTTCTTT. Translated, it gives CAWAHRPKGMNTEAFF.

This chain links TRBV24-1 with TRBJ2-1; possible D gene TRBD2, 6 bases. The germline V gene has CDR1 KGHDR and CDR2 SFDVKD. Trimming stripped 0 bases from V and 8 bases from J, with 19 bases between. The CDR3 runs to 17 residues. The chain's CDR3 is CATSDLQAAGRQYEQFF. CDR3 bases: TGTGCCACCAGTGATTTGCAGGCAGCGGGCAGACAATATGAGCAGTTCTTC.

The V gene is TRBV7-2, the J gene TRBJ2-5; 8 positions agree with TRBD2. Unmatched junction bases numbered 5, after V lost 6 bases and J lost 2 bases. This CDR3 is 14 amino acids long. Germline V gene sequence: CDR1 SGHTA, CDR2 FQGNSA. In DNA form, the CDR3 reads TGTGCCAGCAGTCCCGGACTAGCTCAAGAGACCCAGTACTTC. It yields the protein CASSPGLAQETQYF.